Below are 29 T cell receptor beta chains sequenced from a single sample in a study of T-cell memory formation after mild COVID-19. TCRdb reprocessed the 5' RACE reads via MiXCR and lists one record per CDR3 protein. Of 150,000 to 200,000 distinct CDR3 sequences listed, about 15% are singletons. Sequencing was carried out using PBMCs or a T cell subset sorted from them (not recorded which). The receptors stem from an adult woman who had mild COVID-19 (a few samples of this study predate the infection). Cell type and time point are not known.

This clonotype appeared a few times. The rearrangement uses TRBV3-1 and TRBJ2-7; 9 positions agree with TRBD1. Germline CDR1 LGHDT, CDR2 YNNKEL (reference sequence). V shed 5 bases and J 2 bases; nucleotides not matched to a gene: 7. The CDR3 extends over 15 amino acids. The CDR3 sequence is CASSNPDRGAYEQYF. In DNA, the CDR3 is TGTGCCAGCAGCAACCCAGACAGGGGGGCCTACGAGCAGTACTTC.

The chain uses TRBV7-2 and TRBJ2-4; 8 positions agree with TRBD2. The CDR3 runs 18 residues. V lost 8 bases, J lost 0 bases, and 15 bases stayed unmatched. Germline CDR1 reads SGHTA; CDR2 reads FQGNSA. The CDR3 spells CASPHGGSGGLAKNIQYF. DNA for the CDR3: TGTGCCAGCCCCCATGGCGGGAGCGGGGGATTAGCCAAAAACATTCAGTACTTC.

The chain is built from TRBV11-2 and TRBJ2-1; D gene ambiguous. CDR3 length equals 11 residues. Trimming left V 9 bases short and J 5 bases short, with 8 bases between. CDR1 is SGHAT and CDR2 is FQNNGV in the germline V gene. The CDR3 DNA is TGTGCCAGTATAGGTCACAATGAGCAGTTCTTC. Translation: CASIGHNEQFF.

This clonotype appeared a few times. The J gene is TRBJ2-5, the V gene TRBV24-1, with D possibly matching TRBD1 (7 bases). The CDR3 spans 15 residues. Trimming shortened V by 0 bases and J by 5 bases, and 12 bases separated the two germline ends. Germline V CDR1 and CDR2: KGHDR, SFDVKD. As DNA, the CDR3 is TGTGCCACCAGTGATTTGATGCAGGGGGGTGAGACCCAGTACTTC. Translated, it gives CATSDLMQGGETQYF.

This clonotype was counted only a few times. The chain links TRBV5-5 to TRBJ1-1; D is undetermined. V was cut by 5 bases and J by 1 base, with 12 bases left in between. The CDR3 is made up of 14 amino acids. From germline, CDR1 is SGHKS and CDR2 YYEKEE (reference sequence). The CDR3 spells CASRPGPENTEAFF. DNA for the CDR3: TGTGCCAGCAGGCCTGGGCCAGAGAACACTGAAGCTTTCTTT.

This clonotype was found a few times. This chain connects TRBV5-1 to TRBJ1-2, with no clear D. CDR1 and CDR2 (germline): SGHRS, YFSETQ. The CDR3 covers 12 residues. Trimming stripped 4 bases from V and 5 bases from J, with 9 bases between. The CDR3 here is CASSPDFYGYTF. The CDR3 bases are TGCGCCAGCAGCCCGGATTTTTATGGCTACACCTTC. The full variable domain, rest sourced from reference TRBV5-1 and TRBJ1-2, is KAGVTQTPRYLIKTRGQQVTLSCSPISGHRSVSWYQQTPGQGLQFLFEYFSETQRNKGNFPGRFSGRQFSNSRSEMNVSTLELGDSALYLCASSPDFYGYTFGSGTRLTVV.

This chain joins TRBV4-3 and TRBJ2-3; 7 nucleotides match TRBD2. Germline V CDR1 and CDR2: LGHNA, YSLEER. The CDR3 has 17 residues. V shed 1 base, J shed 4 bases, and the junction held 11 bases outside the gene matches. CDR3 bases: TGCGCCAGCAGCCAAGGGGGCGGGAGAAGGTTGGCAGATACGCAGTATTTT. Encoded protein: CASSQGGGRRLADTQYF.

This chain connects TRBV4-1 to TRBJ1-1; D is perhaps TRBD1 (6 bases). The ends were cut back, 1 base at V and 3 bases at J, with 15 bases in the middle. Germline lookup yields CDR1 MGHRA and CDR2 YSYEKL. The CDR3 is 16 residues long. CDR3 loop: CASSQVATGPDTEAFF. For the CDR3, the DNA is TGCGCCAGCAGCCAAGTCGCTACAGGGCCCGACACTGAAGCTTTCTTT.

This clonotype has just a few counts. The chain couples TRBV12-3 or TRBV12-4 to TRBJ2-3, with D tentatively TRBD2 (5 bases). V dropped 4 bases and J dropped 12 bases, with 26 bases sitting between them. There are 16 residues in the CDR3. The CDR3 sequence is CASSSPGIGRKRSQYF. As DNA, the CDR3 is TGTGCCAGCAGTTCCCCGGGGATCGGCCGGAAAAGGTCCCAGTATTTT.

The rearrangement uses TRBV7-9 and TRBJ2-7; TRBD1 matches 8 bases. The CDR3 totals 16 residues. The germline CDR1 and CDR2 sequences are SEHNR and FQNEAQ (reference sequence). The junction had 10 bases not matched to a gene; V was cut back by 4 bases and J by 2 bases. CDR3: CASSSNRQGPPYEQYF. The CDR3 bases are TGTGCCAGCAGCTCAAACCGACAGGGGCCCCCCTACGAGCAGTACTTC. The variable domain in full, completed from reference TRBV7-9 and TRBJ2-7, reads DTGVSQNPRHKITKRGQNVTFRCDPISEHNRLYWYRQTLGQGPEFLTYFQNEAQLEKSRLLSDRFSAERPKGSFSTLEIQRTEQGDSAMYLCASSSNRQGPPYEQYFGPGTRLTVT.

The chain employs TRBV24-1 and TRBJ2-3; D is uncertain. Trimming pared 11 bases from V and 3 bases from J, leaving 17 bases between. Germline V gene lookup returns CDR1 KGHDR and CDR2 SFDVKD. This CDR3 is built from 14 residues. CDR3 protein: CAILQSVLTDTQYF. Here the CDR3 DNA reads TGTGCCATCCTACAGTCTGTCTTGACAGATACGCAGTATTTT.

The table lists this clonotype with a few counts. The chain uses TRBV18 and TRBJ2-2; the D is unclear. V lost 3 bases and J 6 bases, leaving 14 bases between the germline ends. This CDR3 contains 15 residues. Germline V gene data show CDR1 as KGHSH and CDR2 as LQKENI. This CDR3 reads CASSPPHSSAGELFF. For the CDR3, the DNA is TGTGCCAGCTCACCTCCTCACTCAAGTGCCGGGGAGCTGTTTTTT.

The chain carries TRBV20-1 and TRBJ2-3; tentatively, D is TRBD1 (5 bases). Germline V lookup: CDR1 DFQATT, CDR2 SNEGSKA (reference sequence). Trimming removed 3 bases at V and 2 bases at J, with 15 bases between. The CDR3 spans 15 residues. This chain's CDR3 is CSASPDSILTDTQYF. The CDR3 nucleotides are TGCAGTGCTAGCCCCGACAGCATTCTCACAGATACGCAGTATTTT.

This clonotype occurred a few times. The chain is built from TRBV3-1 and TRBJ2-1; 10 nucleotides match TRBD2. J gave up 5 bases and V 4 bases, and 5 bases lay outside the gene matches. This CDR3 has 15 residues. Per the germline V gene, CDR1 is LGHDT and CDR2 is YNNKEL (reference sequence). The CDR3 region is CASSLLAGANNEQFF. Here the CDR3 DNA reads TGTGCCAGCAGCCTCCTAGCGGGGGCCAACAATGAGCAGTTCTTC.

The rearrangement joins TRBV19 to TRBJ1-5; 7 nucleotides line up with TRBD1. CDR1 is LNHDA, CDR2 SQIVND, per germline (reference sequence). The ends lost 7 bases at V and 6 bases at J; junction bases unmatched: 9. This CDR3 has 14 residues. The CDR3 nucleotides are TGTGCCAGTACCCTCGCCAGGGGGGGTCAGCCCCAGCATTTT. Protein: CASTLARGGQPQHF.

The chain is built from TRBV5-5 and TRBJ2-5, with 12 bases fitting TRBD2. The CDR3 has 14 residues. Per germline, CDR1 SGHKS and CDR2 YYEKEE (reference sequence). The V and J ends lost 3 bases and 3 bases, in that order; junction bases with no gene match: 0. The chain's CDR3 is CASSWTSGEETQYF. The CDR3 bases are TGTGCCAGCAGCTGGACTAGCGGGGAAGAGACCCAGTACTTC.

J is TRBJ1-2 and V is TRBV6-5, with 7 nucleotides matching TRBD1. The V gene end was trimmed by 2 bases and the J gene end by 0 bases; junction bases not matched to a gene: 3. Germline V CDR1 and CDR2: MNHEY, SVGAGI. CDR3 size: 15 residues. CDR3 DNA: TGTGCCAGCAGTTACGAGGGGGCGCCTAACTATGGCTACACCTTC. This codes for CASSYEGAPNYGYTF.

In its sample, this clonotype was seen many times. This chain joins TRBV2 and TRBJ2-5, with TRBD2 identical over 10 bases. J was trimmed by 3 bases and V by 1 base; bases with no gene match: 2. CDR1 and CDR2 from the germline V gene are SNHLY and FYNNEI. This CDR3 has 15 amino acids. This chain's CDR3 is CASSEGLAGEETQYF. The DNA for the CDR3 is TGTGCCAGCAGTGAAGGGCTAGCGGGGGAAGAGACCCAGTACTTC. The entire variable domain, with the rest obtained from reference TRBV2 and TRBJ2-5, is as follows: EPEVTQTPSHQVTQMGQEVILRCVPISNHLYFYWYRQILGQKVEFLVSFYNNEISEKSEIFDDQFSVERPDGSNFTLKIRSTKLEDSAMYFCASSEGLAGEETQYFGPGTRLLVL.

This clonotype was detected a few times. This chain connects TRBV5-1 to TRBJ2-1; D gene uncertain. The CDR3 sequence is 14 residues long. Per germline, CDR1 SGHRS and CDR2 YFSETQ. Trimming stripped 4 bases from V and 5 bases from J, with 13 bases between. The CDR3 is CASSPIMSDNEQFF. The CDR3 DNA is TGCGCCAGCAGCCCAATCATGTCCGACAATGAGCAGTTCTTC.

The V gene is TRBV25-1, the J gene TRBJ2-5; a possible D gene is TRBD1 (6 bases). The CDR3 runs to 13 residues. The V end lost 2 bases, the J end lost 5 bases, and 9 bases lay between the germline ends. CDR1 is MGHDK, CDR2 SYGVNS, per germline. Here the CDR3 DNA reads TGTGCCAGCAGTGAAGGGGGCCGGGAGACCCAGTACTTC. Protein product: CASSEGGRETQYF. Looking up the rest from reference TRBV25-1 and TRBJ2-5 gives the full variable domain: EADIYQTPRYLVIGTGKKITLECSQTMGHDKMYWYQQDPGMELHLIHYSYGVNSTEKGDLSSESTVSRIRTEHFPLTLESARPSHTSQYLCASSEGGRETQYFGPGTRLLVL.

Only a few counts were recorded for this clonotype. The chain has TRBV3-1 and TRBJ2-4, with no clear D. V lost 4 bases to trimming and J lost 6 bases, with 7 bases between them. The CDR3 runs to 12 residues. Germline loops: CDR1 LGHDT, CDR2 YNNKEL (reference sequence). This chain's CDR3 is CASSRTGNIQYF. The DNA for the CDR3 is TGTGCCAGCAGCCGGACCGGAAACATTCAGTACTTC.

A few counts support this clonotype. This chain joins TRBV7-2 and TRBJ2-5, with 10 bases that match TRBD2. V dropped 5 bases and J dropped 5; count of bases not matched to a gene: 8. Looked up from germline, CDR1 is SGHTA and CDR2 is FQGNSA. CDR3 length: 15 amino acids. The DNA for the CDR3 is TGTGCCAGCAGCCCTCTAGCGGGAGTGGGGGAGACCCAGTACTTC. It is translated as CASSPLAGVGETQYF.

This clonotype was seen a handful of times. This sequence joins TRBV5-1 and TRBJ1-1; 7 positions agree with TRBD1. The CDR3 is 13 amino acids. The V gene's germline CDR1 is SGHRS and CDR2 YFSETQ. The V gene end was trimmed by 4 bases and the J gene end by 8 bases; junction bases not matched to a gene: 8. The CDR3 nucleotides read TGCGCCAGCAGCCTAAGACAGGGCAGCGAAGCTTTCTTT. Protein product: CASSLRQGSEAFF.

Only a few counts were recorded for this clonotype. V is TRBV7-9 and J is TRBJ2-3; D might be TRBD1 (6 bases). Per germline, CDR1 SEHNR and CDR2 FQNEAQ (reference sequence). CDR3 size: 14 residues. V gave up 7 bases and J gave up 7 bases, with 18 bases separating them. The CDR3 reads CASMGTPDANTQYF. The DNA for the CDR3 is TGTGCCAGCATGGGGACACCCGACGCAAATACGCAGTATTTT.

The chain has TRBV9 and TRBJ1-2, with 7 bases matching TRBD1. This CDR3 is built from 15 residues. CDR1 and CDR2 (germline): SGDLS, YYNGEE. The V and J ends lost 6 bases and 4 bases, in that order; junction bases with no gene match: 12. The chain's CDR3 is CASNADLGQPYGYTF. CDR3 sequence (DNA): TGTGCCAGCAACGCAGACCTGGGACAGCCCTATGGCTACACCTTC.

The V gene is TRBV5-1, the J gene TRBJ1-3; D possibly corresponds to TRBD1 (6 bases). CDR1 SGHRS and CDR2 YFSETQ come from the germline V gene. Trimming removed 1 base at V and 1 base at J, with 6 bases between. The length of the CDR3 is 14 residues. In DNA form, the CDR3 reads TGCGCCAGCAGCTTGACAGGGTCTGGAAACACCATATATTTT. As protein: CASSLTGSGNTIYF.

V and J are TRBV27 and TRBJ2-1, with 10 nucleotides matching TRBD1. The CDR3 is 15 residues long. The V segment lost 5 bases and the J segment 5 bases; nucleotides outside the gene matches: 6. Germline V gives CDR1 MNHEY, CDR2 SMNVEV (reference sequence). The CDR3: CASSLLGTGDNEQFF. Written as DNA, the CDR3 is TGTGCCAGCAGTCTCCTCGGGACAGGGGACAATGAGCAGTTCTTC.

This clonotype was found a few times. The chain joins TRBV7-9 to TRBJ1-6, with no clear D. The CDR3 loop spans 14 amino acids. V shed 5 bases and J shed 6 bases, with 11 bases lying between them. The V gene's germline CDR1 is SEHNR and CDR2 FQNEAQ (reference sequence). For the CDR3, the DNA is TGTGCCAGCAGCGGGGTCCAGATTAATTCACCCCTCCACTTT. Translation gives CASSGVQINSPLHF.

This clonotype came up a few times. The rearrangement links TRBV14 to TRBJ1-1, with a weak D call TRBD1 (6 bases). This CDR3 has 13 amino acids. V lost 4 bases and J 5 bases, leaving 11 bases between the germline ends. Germline loops: CDR1 SGHDN, CDR2 FVKESK. The CDR3 region has the DNA TGTGCCAGCAGCCCTAACAGGGTGACTGAAGCTTTCTTT. It encodes CASSPNRVTEAFF.